Each of the 26 T cell receptor beta chains below was sequenced from the same sample in a study of OX40 agonist ivuxolimab in advanced cancers. The table came from immunoSEQ multiplex PCR; TCRdb's copy has only in-frame clones and leaves some out. The profile shows about 37,000 clones, less than 90% of them singletons. This specimen was CD4+ or CD8+ T cells sorted from blood, taken in a trial of the OX40 agonist ivuxolimab. The receptors here all came from an adult with an advanced solid tumor such as melanoma, head and neck, liver or kidney cancer.

CDR3 sequence reads: CASSLTGATTDTQYF. The CDR3 bases are TGTGCCAGCAGCTTAACGGGGGCTACCACAGATACGCAGTATTTT. The V call is TRBV5-8, the J call TRBJ2-3; either TRBD1 or TRBD2 may supply D (6 bases each). This CDR3 has 15 residues. Deletions cut 2 bases from V and 2 bases from J, with 12 bases between. Germline loops: CDR1 SGHTS, CDR2 YDEGEE. Full variable domain (remainder filled in from reference TRBV5-8 and TRBJ2-3): EAGVTQSPTHLIKTRGQQATLRCSPISGHTSVYWYQQALGLGLQFLLWYDEGEERNRGNFPPRFSGRQFPNYSSELNVNALELEDSALYLCASSLTGATTDTQYFGPGTRLTVL.

V usage is TRBV6-5 and J usage is TRBJ2-5, with D unclear. In germline, CDR1 is MNHEY, CDR2 SVGAGI. Trimming stripped 3 bases from V and 7 bases from J, with 12 bases between. The CDR3 spans 13 residues. The CDR3 loop reads CASSYGPRVTQYF. CDR3 sequence (DNA): TGTGCCAGCAGTTATGGTCCCCGGGTGACCCAGTACTTC.

The chain recombines TRBV19 with TRBJ1-5; 8 bases are shared with TRBD1. Germline V gene data show CDR1 as LNHDA and CDR2 as SQIVND (reference sequence). The CDR3 extends over 17 amino acids. With V trimmed by 0 bases and J by 6 bases, 10 bases remained unmatched. CDR3 amino acids: CASSIDQRRQGSQPQHF. CDR3 sequence (DNA): TGTGCCAGTAGTATAGATCAGAGGAGACAGGGGTCTCAGCCCCAGCATTTT.

The chain combines TRBV11-1 with TRBJ2-7, with a tentative D call TRBD2 (6 bases). The CDR3 runs 13 residues. Per germline, CDR1 SGHAT and CDR2 FQDESV (reference sequence). Trimming removed 2 bases from V and 4 bases from J, with 9 bases in between. The DNA of the CDR3 is TGTGCCAGCAGCTTACGCGGGACTTACGAGCAGTACTTC. It codes for CASSLRGTYEQYF.

J is TRBJ1-4 and V is TRBV28, with a possible D match to TRBD1 (6 bases). In germline, CDR1 is MDHEN, CDR2 SYDVKM. The CDR3 runs 15 residues. Trimming took 11 bases from V and 4 from J, leaving 20 bases between them. The CDR3 here is CACMGLTGLNEKLFF. The CDR3 bases are TGTGCCTGCATGGGCCTGACAGGCCTTAATGAAAAACTGTTTTTT. Full variable domain (rest looked up from reference TRBV28 and TRBJ1-4): DVKVTQSSRYLVKRTGEKVFLECVQDMDHENMFWYRQDPGLGLRLIYFSYDVKMKEKGDIPEGYSVSREKKERFSLILESASTNQTSMYLCACMGLTGLNEKLFFGSGTQLSVL.

The table lists this clone with a few counts. This chain joins TRBV27 and TRBJ2-1, with 11 nucleotides matching TRBD1. The CDR3 contains 16 residues. V lost 2 bases, J lost 8 bases, and 8 bases stayed unmatched. Germline loops: CDR1 MNHEY, CDR2 SMNVEV (reference sequence). The CDR3 nucleotides read TGTGCCAGCAGTTTACCTCCGGGACAGGGGGTTTATGAGCAGTTCTTC. It specifies CASSLPPGQGVYEQFF.

The rearrangement links TRBV7-6 to TRBJ1-1; D gene uncertain. The germline gives CDR1 SGHVS, CDR2 FNYEAQ. Trimming cost V 3 bases and J 3 bases, with 8 bases left between them. The CDR3 covers 13 residues. This chain's CDR3 is CASSFGVDTEAFF. CDR3 DNA sequence: TGTGCCAGCAGCTTTGGGGTGGACACTGAAGCTTTCTTT.

The chain joins TRBV10-1 to TRBJ1-2; D gene ambiguous. Germline CDR1 WNHNN, CDR2 SYGVQD (reference sequence). The CDR3 runs to 13 residues. Trimming stripped 2 bases from V and 3 bases from J, with 7 bases between. The CDR3 sequence is CASSETTYYGYTF. Written as DNA, the CDR3 is TGCGCCAGCAGTGAGACTACTTACTATGGCTACACCTTC.

This clone was found once. The chain recombines TRBV4-2 with TRBJ2-2; TRBD1 aligns across 11 bases. Trimming removed 2 bases from V and 8 bases from J; junction bases left unmatched: 7. This CDR3 spans 16 amino acids. Germline V gene data show CDR1 as LGHNA and CDR2 as YNFKEQ. CDR3 protein: CASSQNGGQGVGELFF. CDR3 DNA sequence: TGTGCCAGCAGCCAAAACGGGGGACAGGGGGTTGGGGAGCTGTTTTTT.

The CDR3 loop is CASSLGRTVVETQYF. For the CDR3, the DNA is TGCGCCAGCAGCTTAGGGCGGACAGTAGTGGAGACCCAGTACTTC. This rearrangement joins TRBV5-1 to TRBJ2-5; D is possibly TRBD1 (6 bases). V dropped 2 bases and J dropped 5 bases, with 16 bases sitting between them. The CDR3 runs to 15 residues. Germline CDR1 reads SGHRS; CDR2 reads YFSETQ.

CDR3 residues: CASRDSTGTGNTEAFF. The DNA for the CDR3 is TGTGCCAGTAGAGATTCAACCGGGACAGGGAACACTGAAGCTTTCTTT. The V gene is TRBV19, the J gene TRBJ1-1; 8 bases agree with TRBD1. The CDR3 contains 16 residues. V gave up 6 bases and J gave up 1 base; unmatched junction bases: 10. Per germline, CDR1 LNHDA and CDR2 SQIVND (reference sequence). Full variable domain (outside the CDR3, taken from reference TRBV19 and TRBJ1-1): DGGITQSPKYLFRKEGQNVTLSCEQNLNHDAMYWYRQDPGQGLRLIYYSQIVNDFQKGDIAEGYSVSREKKESFPLTVTSAQKNPTAFYLCASRDSTGTGNTEAFFGQGTRLTVV.

The chain carries TRBV4-3 and TRBJ2-7, with D possibly being TRBD1 (5 bases). Germline V gene lookup returns CDR1 LGHNA and CDR2 YSLEER. The germline V and J ends were trimmed by 0 bases and 7 bases, with 10 bases remaining between them. This CDR3 contains 13 residues. Here the CDR3 reads CASSQDGSGEQYF. CDR3 bases: TGCGCCAGCAGCCAAGATGGTTCAGGGGAGCAGTACTTC.

This chain joins TRBV27 and TRBJ2-1; maybe TRBD2 (6 bases). CDR1 is MNHEY and CDR2 is SMNVEV in the germline V gene (reference sequence). Trimming cost V 2 bases and J 3 bases, with 11 bases left between them. The CDR3 runs to 15 residues. The CDR3 reads CASSLGTRHYNEQFF. The CDR3 DNA follows: TGTGCCAGCAGTTTAGGGACTCGCCACTACAATGAGCAGTTCTTC.

The V call is TRBV7-8, the J call TRBJ2-3, with TRBD1 identical over 9 bases. The V gene's germline CDR1 is SGHVS and CDR2 FQNEAQ. This CDR3 is built from 16 residues. Losses at the gene ends were 7 bases for V and 3 bases for J; bases not matched to a gene: 11. The CDR3 reads CASNIIYRGQTDTQYF. The DNA of the CDR3 is TGTGCCAGCAACATAATATACAGGGGGCAGACAGATACGCAGTATTTT.

The genes are TRBV6-5 and TRBJ2-1; D is ambiguous. This CDR3 has 13 residues. V shed 6 bases and J shed 4 bases, with 10 bases lying between them. Germline CDR1 and CDR2: MNHEY and SVGAGI. The CDR3 is CASSSDGYNEQFF. In nucleotides, the CDR3 is TGTGCCAGCAGCTCCGACGGATACAATGAGCAGTTCTTC.

The V call is TRBV2, the J call TRBJ2-2; possible D gene TRBD1, 6 bases. Trimming left V 4 bases short and J 3 bases short, with 21 bases between. The CDR3 length is 18 residues. Germline-derived CDR1 and CDR2 are SNHLY and FYNNEI. The CDR3 reads CASSGINRAMRDTGELFF. CDR3 in DNA: TGTGCCAGCAGTGGGATTAACAGGGCCATGAGGGACACCGGGGAGCTGTTTTTT.

This clone was picked up one time. V is TRBV10-3 and J is TRBJ2-1; 11 nucleotides line up with TRBD2. The junction had 3 bases not matched to a gene; V was cut back by 2 bases and J by 0 bases. Germline CDR1 reads ENHRY; CDR2 reads SYGVKD. This CDR3 has 17 amino acids. The CDR3 region has the DNA TGTGCCATCAGTGAGCCTAGCGGGGGGAGCTCCTACAATGAGCAGTTCTTC. It yields the protein CAISEPSGGSSYNEQFF.

This clone was detected only a few times. The chain carries TRBV6-1 and TRBJ1-2, with 7 bases fitting TRBD1. The germline V gene has CDR1 MNHNS and CDR2 SASEGT. The trim removed 3 bases at V and 4 bases at J, leaving 14 bases unmatched. The CDR3 loop spans 17 amino acids. In DNA, the CDR3 is TGTGCCAGCAGTGATGGAAGGGACAGCGAGCCTGGCTATGGCTACACCTTC. This translates into CASSDGRDSEPGYGYTF.

V and J are TRBV27 and TRBJ1-6; 9 positions agree with TRBD1. Germline CDR1 and CDR2: MNHEY and SMNVEV (reference sequence). The CDR3 runs 14 residues. The junction had 7 bases not matched to a gene; V was cut back by 6 bases and J by 10 bases. The CDR3 nucleotides are TGTGCCAGCAGCCTGACAGGGGGAGGATCACCCCTCCACTTT. It is translated as CASSLTGGGSPLHF.

The chain recombines TRBV6-1 with TRBJ2-7, with D possibly TRBD2 on 6 matching bases. The ends were cut back, 4 bases at V and 5 bases at J, with 15 bases in the middle. Germline V gene sequence: CDR1 MNHNS, CDR2 SASEGT. This CDR3 comprises 14 residues. The CDR3 protein is CASSGLGTRDEQYF. Here the CDR3 DNA reads TGTGCCAGCAGTGGATTAGGGACTCGGGACGAGCAGTACTTC.

The chain links TRBV5-4 to TRBJ1-2, with 7 bases fitting TRBD1. Per germline, CDR1 SGHNT and CDR2 YYREEE (reference sequence). J lost 3 bases, V lost 3 bases, and 8 bases had no gene match. This CDR3 region has 15 residues. The CDR3 sequence is CASSSTGTVDYGYTF. The CDR3, as DNA: TGTGCCAGCAGCTCCACCGGGACAGTAGACTATGGCTACACCTTC.

The V call is TRBV27, the J call TRBJ2-7; D is uncertain. From germline, CDR1 is MNHEY and CDR2 SMNVEV (reference sequence). V was trimmed by 1 base and J by 0 bases, leaving 10 bases between them. The CDR3 consists of 15 residues. The CDR3, as DNA: TGTGCCAGCAGTTTATTGGCATCGAGCTCCTACGAGCAGTACTTC. Protein sequence: CASSLLASSSYEQYF.

The chain couples TRBV4-3 to TRBJ2-2; the D is unclear. The germline V and J ends were trimmed by 2 bases and 6 bases, with 13 bases remaining between them. CDR1 is LGHNA, CDR2 YSLEER, per germline. CDR3 length: 15 residues. The CDR3 coding sequence is TGCGCCAGCAGCCAAAAACCCGTAAGGGCCGGGGAGCTGTTTTTT. This gives the protein CASSQKPVRAGELFF.

V is TRBV30 and J is TRBJ1-1; D unclear. Germline lookup yields CDR1 GTSNPN and CDR2 SVGIG (reference sequence). Trimming took 1 base from V and 3 from J, leaving 9 bases between them. This CDR3 contains 13 residues. The chain's CDR3 is CAWSDKGYTEAFF. For the CDR3, the DNA is TGTGCCTGGAGTGACAAGGGCTACACTGAAGCTTTCTTT. The complete variable domain, with remaining parts taken from reference TRBV30 and TRBJ1-1, reads SQTIHQWPATLVQPVGSPLSLECTVEGTSNPNLYWYRQAAGRGLQLLFYSVGIGQISSEVPQNLSASRPQDRQFILSSKKLLLSDSGFYLCAWSDKGYTEAFFGQGTRLTVV.

The chain employs TRBV10-3 and TRBJ2-7; D not resolved. The CDR3 is 14 amino acids. The germline CDR1 and CDR2 sequences are ENHRY and SYGVKD. The germline V and J ends were trimmed by 1 base and 3 bases, with 10 bases remaining between them. For the CDR3, the DNA is TGTGCCATCAGTGAGTTTGCCAACCTCTACGAGCAGTACTTC. Residues: CAISEFANLYEQYF.

The rearrangement links TRBV7-6 to TRBJ2-1; D is unresolved. The CDR3 sequence is 15 residues long. Per the germline V gene, CDR1 is SGHVS and CDR2 is FNYEAQ. Deletions cut 6 bases from V and 0 bases from J, with 12 bases between. CDR3 DNA: TGTGCCAGCAGTAGCAAGGTTAGCTCCTACAATGAGCAGTTCTTC. This sequence encodes CASSSKVSSYNEQFF. Looking up the rest from reference TRBV7-6 and TRBJ2-1 gives the full variable domain: GAGVSQSPRYKVTKRGQDVALRCDPISGHVSLYWYRQALGQGPEFLTYFNYEAQQDKSGLPNDRFSAERPEGSISTLTIQRTEQRDSAMYRCASSSKVSSYNEQFFGPGTRLTVL.